The clone carrying this TCR beta chain has just a few counts. An oligonucleotide containing a UMI was ligated to the 3' end of TCR cDNA. Amplification of ligated cDNA took four PCR rounds with SP2 and nested alpha and beta constant primers. MiXCR, run by TCRdb on the 5' RACE reads, gives a single entry per CDR3 protein. The data hold tens of thousands of distinct CDR3 sequences, with approximately 8% observed a single time. The record originates from a study of naive and memory T cell subsets. Germline CDR1 and CDR2: SGHKS and YYEKEE (reference sequence). There are 14 residues in the CDR3. V gave up 0 bases and J gave up 2 bases, with 9 bases separating them.

The rearrangement links TRBV5-5 to TRBJ2-7; D gene uncertain. The receptor comes from a female donor in good health. The CDR3 DNA reads TGTGCCAGCAGCTTGGACAGCCGCACCTACGAGCAGTACTTC. Protein product: CASSLDSRTYEQYF.